A selection of T cell receptor beta chains follows, all from one sample in a study of CD8 T cells in ankylosing spondylitis. Using its own MiXCR run on the 5' RACE reads, TCRdb lists one record per CDR3 protein. The repertoire consists of roughly 670,000 distinct CDR3 sequences, with around 20% occurring once and the leading ten covering over 15%. The sample was blood, either unsorted or a sorted T cell fraction (not recorded which). The receptors here all came from a male donor with ankylosing spondylitis. The conserved cysteine and the conserved F or W are not part of the CDR3 here. Where a row states a size, it is once, few, many or the class of an expanded clone; other rows omit it.

CDR3aa: SAREAGLSYGELF; v_gene: TRBV20-1; abundance: few; len: 13
CDR3aa: ASKPLAGGPWNEQF; v_gene: TRBV9; abundance: .; len: 14
CDR3aa: ASSLGRDTQY; v_gene: TRBV5-1; abundance: many; len: 10
CDR3aa: AISDVGDYEQY; v_gene: TRBV10-3; abundance: .; len: 11
CDR3aa: ASSFFGLGDTQY; v_gene: TRBV12-3/TRBV12-4; abundance: few; len: 12
CDR3aa: ASSDRDRGHGYT; v_gene: TRBV7-9; abundance: once; len: 12
CDR3aa: ACTTGTARNQPQH; v_gene: TRBV30; abundance: .; len: 13
CDR3aa: ASSPSWTSGGTDTQY; v_gene: TRBV7-2; abundance: .; len: 15
CDR3aa: ASSLVAVPSYNEQF; v_gene: TRBV7-2; abundance: few; len: 14
CDR3aa: ASSILQNPQGRRTEAF; v_gene: TRBV19; abundance: .; len: 16
CDR3aa: ASSYGFGYT; v_gene: TRBV6-2/TRBV6-3; abundance: .; len: 9
CDR3aa: SADPGTSGRAVTDTQY; v_gene: TRBV20-1; abundance: .; len: 16
CDR3aa: SASEGNNYGYT; v_gene: TRBV20-1; abundance: .; len: 11
CDR3aa: ATSDGGQYRTNEQF; v_gene: TRBV24-1; abundance: .; len: 14
CDR3aa: ASSPRTGDYNEQF; v_gene: TRBV28; abundance: few; len: 13
CDR3aa: ASSPYRGGGYT; v_gene: TRBV12-3/TRBV12-4; abundance: many; len: 11
CDR3aa: ASSLEVAGGAQY; v_gene: TRBV7-2; abundance: few; len: 12
CDR3aa: ASSLETRIIASYNEQF; v_gene: TRBV11-1; abundance: .; len: 16
CDR3aa: ASSPQVSSDTQY; v_gene: TRBV7-3; abundance: .; len: 12
CDR3aa: ASSWGSGSYEQY; v_gene: TRBV5-6; abundance: .; len: 12
CDR3aa: ASSTRSGGGPDTQY; v_gene: TRBV6-5; abundance: few; len: 14
CDR3aa: ASSHQGGQRMDTQY; v_gene: TRBV5-1; abundance: few; len: 14
CDR3aa: ASAGELLNTEAF; v_gene: TRBV28; abundance: few; len: 12
CDR3aa: ASSNRVPGTEAF; v_gene: TRBV5-1; abundance: few; len: 12
CDR3aa: ASSLYTLRDEQY; v_gene: TRBV5-1; abundance: .; len: 12
CDR3aa: AALGATNTGELF; v_gene: TRBV12-3/TRBV12-4; abundance: .; len: 12
CDR3aa: ASSYLYGSRETEAF; v_gene: TRBV6-5; abundance: once; len: 14
CDR3aa: ASSYPGQETQY; v_gene: TRBV6-9; abundance: .; len: 11
CDR3aa: ATSTTGGVEGYT; v_gene: TRBV15; abundance: few; len: 12
CDR3aa: SVRGREDTQY; v_gene: TRBV29-1; abundance: few; len: 10
CDR3aa: ASRLGSGELF; v_gene: TRBV2; abundance: .; len: 10
CDR3aa: SVDDRGEGAF; v_gene: TRBV29-1; abundance: many; len: 10
CDR3aa: ASSLGTGARDTEAF; v_gene: TRBV12-3/TRBV12-4; abundance: few; len: 14
CDR3aa: ASSFYRHEQY; v_gene: TRBV12-3/TRBV12-4; abundance: many; len: 10
CDR3aa: ASSSGTSVIDTQY; v_gene: TRBV12-3/TRBV12-4; abundance: .; len: 13
CDR3aa: SARDRGLEQF; v_gene: TRBV29-1; abundance: few; len: 10
CDR3aa: SARDLRQFSEQY; v_gene: TRBV20-1; abundance: .; len: 12
CDR3aa: ASKQGNDQF; v_gene: TRBV2; abundance: .; len: 9
CDR3aa: ASRTGLGRDQPQH; v_gene: TRBV12-3/TRBV12-4; abundance: .; len: 13
CDR3aa: ASSPLAELYNEQF; v_gene: TRBV5-5; abundance: few; len: 13
CDR3aa: ASSVGLAGGGYEQY; v_gene: TRBV9; abundance: .; len: 14
CDR3aa: ASQKQGGSNQPQH; v_gene: TRBV6-1; abundance: .; len: 13
CDR3aa: SARDPNRGPYEQY; v_gene: TRBV20-1; abundance: few; len: 13
CDR3aa: ASSYRGRANTGELF; v_gene: TRBV6-2/TRBV6-3; abundance: once; len: 14
CDR3aa: SVVVTGPGRNTEAF; v_gene: TRBV29-1; abundance: .; len: 14
CDR3aa: ASRPRTGYGSPLH; v_gene: TRBV27; abundance: .; len: 13
CDR3aa: ASSFVGRGGPRSTDTQY; v_gene: TRBV5-1; abundance: .; len: 17
CDR3aa: SAEGTSGSNEQF; v_gene: TRBV29-1; abundance: .; len: 12
CDR3aa: ASSPQTVSTDTQY; v_gene: TRBV9; abundance: .; len: 13
CDR3aa: ASSRLLAGGTDTQY; v_gene: TRBV4-3; abundance: many; len: 14
CDR3aa: ASSPSSGGGTNEQF; v_gene: TRBV12-3/TRBV12-4; abundance: .; len: 14
CDR3aa: SAKGALQPQH; v_gene: TRBV20-1; abundance: .; len: 10
CDR3aa: ATSGGMAQY; v_gene: TRBV15; abundance: few; len: 9
CDR3aa: ASRPTGVRTGELF; v_gene: TRBV28; abundance: .; len: 13
CDR3aa: ASSQVDNSPLH; v_gene: TRBV3-1; abundance: .; len: 11
CDR3aa: ASSQELGLASYNEQF; v_gene: TRBV4-2; abundance: few; len: 15
CDR3aa: ASKLQGAVTEAF; v_gene: TRBV6-2/TRBV6-3; abundance: .; len: 12